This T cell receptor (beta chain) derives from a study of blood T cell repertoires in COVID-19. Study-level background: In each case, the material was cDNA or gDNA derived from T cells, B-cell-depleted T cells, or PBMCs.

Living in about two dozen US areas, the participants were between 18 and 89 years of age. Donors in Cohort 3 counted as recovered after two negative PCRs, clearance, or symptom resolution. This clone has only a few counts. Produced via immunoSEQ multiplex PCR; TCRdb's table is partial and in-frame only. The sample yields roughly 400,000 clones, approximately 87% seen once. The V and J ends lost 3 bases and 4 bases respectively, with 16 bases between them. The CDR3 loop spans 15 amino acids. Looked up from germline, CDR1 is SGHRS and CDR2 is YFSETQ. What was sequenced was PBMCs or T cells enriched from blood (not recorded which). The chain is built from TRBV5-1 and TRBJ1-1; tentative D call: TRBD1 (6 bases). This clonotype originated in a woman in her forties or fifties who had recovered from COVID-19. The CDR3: CASSSSGIRGTEAFF. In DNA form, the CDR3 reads TGCGCCAGCAGCTCATCAGGGATCAGGGGCACTGAAGCTTTCTTT.